These 9 T cell receptor beta chains originate from one sample sequenced in a study of T cells in tuberculosis. Cells were sorted from thawed PBMC rested overnight and stained with GMM-loaded CD1B tetramer, viability dye and anti-CD3. The lipid loaded on the CD1B tetramers was C32 glucose monomycolate from Rhodococcus equi. Assay used: immunoSEQ multiplex PCR; TCRdb lists only in-frame clones, some missing. The table lists tens of thousands of clones, approximately 91% of them singletons, with about 1.9% in the top ten. Sequences were obtained from CD1b-GMM tetramer-negative cells sorted from PBMCs. All receptors come from an adult woman with latent tuberculosis.

CDR3 sequence (DNA): TGCGCCAGCAGCTGGGGGGGGGCTAGCGGGGCACCAGATACGCAGTATTTT. Its translation: CASSWGGASGAPDTQYF. The chain joins TRBV5-1 to TRBJ2-3, with TRBD2 matching over 9 bases. CDR3 length: 17 amino acids. V lost 3 bases, J lost 4 bases, and 12 bases stayed unmatched. The germline CDR1 and CDR2 sequences are SGHRS and YFSETQ.

The V gene is TRBV27, the J gene TRBJ1-5, with 9 bases matching TRBD1. V gave up 8 bases and J gave up 4 bases; unmatched junction bases: 9. CDR3 length equals 15 residues. The germline V gene has CDR1 MNHEY and CDR2 SMNVEV (reference sequence). The DNA of the CDR3 is TGTGCCAGCGGCAACAGGGGGCGTGGGAATCAGCCCCAGCATTTT. Protein: CASGNRGRGNQPQHF.

CDR3: CASSPGLAETQYF. CDR3 sequence (DNA): TGTGCCAGCAGCCCGGGACTAGCGGAGACCCAGTACTTC. The chain combines TRBV11-2 with TRBJ2-5, with 10 bases fitting TRBD2. Trimming at V came to 5 bases and at J to 5 bases, leaving 2 bases not matched to a gene. Looked up from germline, CDR1 is SGHAT and CDR2 is FQNNGV. The CDR3 extends over 13 amino acids.

CDR3 coding DNA: TGTGCCAGCAGCTCGGGGGACAGGTATTCACCCCTCCACTTT. This encodes CASSSGDRYSPLHF. The gene calls are TRBV7-2 and TRBJ1-6; TRBD1 matches 8 bases. The CDR3 has 14 amino acids. The germline CDR1 and CDR2 sequences are SGHTA and FQGNSA. Trimming took 4 bases from V and 8 from J; bases not matched to a gene: 4.

This chain connects TRBV6-1 to TRBJ1-5; D is unclear. Deletions cut 4 bases from V and 4 bases from J, with 14 bases between. There are 15 residues in the CDR3. CDR1 and CDR2 (germline): MNHNS, SASEGT. The CDR3 nucleotides are TGTGCCAGCAGTGCCCGAAGAGAACCGAATCAGCCCCAGCATTTT. This encodes CASSARREPNQPQHF.

The chain employs TRBV7-9 and TRBJ1-1; TRBD1 is a possible D gene (5 bases). Germline V lookup: CDR1 SEHNR, CDR2 FQNEAQ (reference sequence). The CDR3 length is 15 residues. The V gene lost 4 bases and the J gene lost 1 base, with 13 bases spanning the gap. CDR3 loop: CASSYVAGKNTEAFF. The CDR3 bases are TGTGCCAGCAGCTACGTAGCAGGGAAGAACACTGAAGCTTTCTTT.

This clone was seen just once. The chain recombines TRBV9 with TRBJ2-1, with 9 nucleotides matching TRBD2. This CDR3 comprises 15 residues. The germline gives CDR1 SGDLS, CDR2 YYNGEE. V was clipped by 0 bases and J by 8 bases; unmatched bases: 6. The CDR3 region is CASSVAGTSSDEQFF. CDR3 DNA: TGTGCCAGCAGCGTAGCAGGGACTAGCAGCGATGAGCAGTTCTTC. Full variable domain (outside the CDR3, taken from reference TRBV9 and TRBJ2-1): DSGVTQTPKHLITATGQRVTLRCSPRSGDLSVYWYQQSLDQGLQFLIQYYNGEERAKGNILERFSAQQFPDLHSELNLSSLELGDSALYFCASSVAGTSSDEQFFGPGTRLTVL.

The gene calls are TRBV2 and TRBJ1-1, with D perhaps matching TRBD1 (5 bases). Germline CDR1 is SNHLY and CDR2 is FYNNEI. The CDR3 loop spans 16 amino acids. The V end was cut by 2 bases, the J end by 1 base, with 14 bases between. DNA for the CDR3: TGTGCCAGCAGTGAAATACCAGGGCCCCCGAACACTGAAGCTTTCTTT. Translating gives CASSEIPGPPNTEAFF.

V is TRBV27 and J is TRBJ1-3; TRBD1 aligns across 10 bases. This CDR3 comprises 15 residues. Germline CDR1 is MNHEY and CDR2 is SMNVEV (reference sequence). The junction had 2 bases not matched to a gene; V was cut back by 6 bases and J by 0 bases. The CDR3 sequence: CASSRTGGSGNTIYF. DNA for the CDR3: TGTGCCAGCAGCCGGACAGGGGGCTCTGGAAACACCATATATTTT.